The clone carrying this T cell receptor (beta chain) was recorded at least ten times. The ends were cut back, 3 bases at V and 0 bases at J, with 12 bases in the middle. From germline, CDR1 is LNHNV and CDR2 YYDKDF (reference sequence). The CDR3 loop spans 16 amino acids. One entry per CDR3 protein, called by TCRdb with MiXCR from the 5' RACE reads. The sample contains about 27,000 distinct CDR3 sequences, roughly 5.9% of which appear only once. The source of the sample is a study of early T cells in non-severe SARS-CoV-2 infection. This clonotype was sampled from an adult who was a healthcare worker with PCR-confirmed SARS-CoV-2 infection or an uninfected control (not recorded which). V is TRBV15 and J is TRBJ2-1; D is perhaps TRBD1 (6 bases). The sequenced sample consisted of whole blood. CDR3 sequence reads: CATSSQGSGSYNEQFF. CDR3 DNA: TGTGCCACCAGCAGTCAGGGGTCGGGCTCCTACAATGAGCAGTTCTTC.